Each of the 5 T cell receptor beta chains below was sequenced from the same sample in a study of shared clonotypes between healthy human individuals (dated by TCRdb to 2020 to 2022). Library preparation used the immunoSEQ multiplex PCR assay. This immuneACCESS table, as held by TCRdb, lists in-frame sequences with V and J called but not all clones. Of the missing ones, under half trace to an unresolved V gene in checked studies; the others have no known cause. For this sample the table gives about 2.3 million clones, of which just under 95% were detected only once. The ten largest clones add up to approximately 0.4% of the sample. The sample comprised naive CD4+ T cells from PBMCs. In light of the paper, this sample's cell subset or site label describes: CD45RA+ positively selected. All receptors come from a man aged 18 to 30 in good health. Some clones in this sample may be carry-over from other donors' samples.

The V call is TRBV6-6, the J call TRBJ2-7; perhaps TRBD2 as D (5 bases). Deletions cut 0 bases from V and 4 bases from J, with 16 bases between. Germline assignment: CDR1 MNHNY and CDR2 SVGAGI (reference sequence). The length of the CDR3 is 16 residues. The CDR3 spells CASSYSGASLLYEQYF. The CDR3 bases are TGTGCCAGCAGTTACTCGGGAGCTTCGTTACTGTACGAGCAGTACTTC.

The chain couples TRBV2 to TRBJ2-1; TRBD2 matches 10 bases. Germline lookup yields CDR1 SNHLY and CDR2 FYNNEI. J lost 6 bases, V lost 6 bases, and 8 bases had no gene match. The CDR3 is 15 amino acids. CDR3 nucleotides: TGTGCCAGCAGGGGGGGGCTAGCGGGAGTCAATGAGCAGTTCTTC. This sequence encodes CASRGGLAGVNEQFF.

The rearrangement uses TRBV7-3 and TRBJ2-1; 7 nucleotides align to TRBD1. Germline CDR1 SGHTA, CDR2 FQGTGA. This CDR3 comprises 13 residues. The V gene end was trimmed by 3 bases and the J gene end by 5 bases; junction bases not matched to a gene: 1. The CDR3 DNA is TGTGCCAGCAGCTTTGGACAGGACAATGAGCAGTTCTTC. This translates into CASSFGQDNEQFF.

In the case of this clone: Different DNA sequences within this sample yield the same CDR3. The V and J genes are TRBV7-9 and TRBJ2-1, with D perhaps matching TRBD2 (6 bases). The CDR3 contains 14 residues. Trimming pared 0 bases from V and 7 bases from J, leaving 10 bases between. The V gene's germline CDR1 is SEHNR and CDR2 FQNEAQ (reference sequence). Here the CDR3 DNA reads TGTGCCAGCAGCTTAGCTGGAGGGCCTAATGAGCAGTTCTTC. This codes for CASSLAGGPNEQFF.

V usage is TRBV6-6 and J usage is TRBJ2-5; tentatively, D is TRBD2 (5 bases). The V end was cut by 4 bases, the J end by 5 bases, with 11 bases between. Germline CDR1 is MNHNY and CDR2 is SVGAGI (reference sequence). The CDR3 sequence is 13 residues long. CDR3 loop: CASSLRELETQYF. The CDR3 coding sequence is TGTGCCAGCAGTTTGAGGGAGCTCGAGACCCAGTACTTC.